Each of the 15 T cell receptor beta chains below was sequenced from the same sample in a study of blood T cell repertoires in COVID-19. Clones were read by immunoSEQ multiplex PCR, and TCRdb kept only the in-frame ones, dropping some. Among about 240,000 clones listed, under 85% were seen once. The sequencing sample was made of peripheral blood. The source of these receptors is a human donor in a cohort sampled during active COVID-19.

The chain couples TRBV19 to TRBJ1-5; weak D call: TRBD1 (5 bases). The V end lost 4 bases, the J end lost 7 bases, and 11 bases lay between the germline ends. This CDR3 is 13 amino acids long. CDR1 and CDR2 (germline): LNHDA, SQIVND (reference sequence). The chain's CDR3 is CASSTGAEQPQHF. The CDR3 DNA reads as TGTGCCAGTAGTACTGGGGCAGAACAGCCCCAGCATTTT.

The chain links TRBV10-1 to TRBJ2-3; D remains unclear. V gave up 5 bases and J gave up 3 bases, with 9 bases separating them. This CDR3 region has 13 residues. The germline V gene encodes CDR1 WNHNN and CDR2 SYGVQD (reference sequence). CDR3 amino acids: CASSPVETDTQYF. The CDR3 DNA reads as TGCGCCAGCAGTCCCGTCGAGACAGATACGCAGTATTTT.

The chain is built from TRBV14 and TRBJ2-1, with 7 bases fitting TRBD1. Germline CDR1 is SGHDN and CDR2 is FVKESK. This CDR3 comprises 18 residues. V was pared by 2 bases and J by 0 bases, with 10 bases of the junction left unmatched. The DNA of the CDR3 is TGTGCCAGCAGCCAAAAGGGACAGCGATACGACTCCTACAATGAGCAGTTCTTC. As protein: CASSQKGQRYDSYNEQFF. Using reference TRBV14 and TRBJ2-1 for the parts outside the CDR3, the full variable domain is EAGVTQFPSHSVIEKGQTVTLRCDPISGHDNLYWYRRVMGKEIKFLLHFVKESKQDESGMPNNRFLAERTGGTYSTLKVQPAELEDSGVYFCASSQKGQRYDSYNEQFFGPGTRLTVL.

A single count supports this clone. This chain links TRBV6-2 or TRBV6-3 with TRBJ1-5, with TRBD1 matching 9 bases. J was trimmed by 6 bases and V by 2 bases; bases with no gene match: 5. There are 15 residues in the CDR3. Germline V gene lookup returns CDR1 MNHEY and CDR2 SVGEGT. This CDR3 is CASSYGQGNGQPQHF. The CDR3 DNA is TGTGCCAGCAGTTACGGACAGGGGAACGGTCAGCCCCAGCATTTT.

The J gene is TRBJ1-4, the V gene TRBV5-1, with 8 nucleotides matching TRBD1. CDR1 and CDR2 from the germline V gene are SGHRS and YFSETQ. The CDR3 has 19 residues. After removal of 3 bases from V and 2 bases from J, the junction contained 15 bases not matched to a gene. The CDR3 sequence: CASSSGDRFDPGTNEKLFF. The CDR3 DNA follows: TGCGCCAGCAGCTCGGGGGACAGGTTCGACCCAGGGACTAATGAAAAACTGTTTTTT.

The table lists this clone with a few counts. The chain combines TRBV6-5 with TRBJ2-7; D unclear. The germline V and J ends were trimmed by 8 bases and 1 base, with 12 bases remaining between them. From germline, CDR1 is MNHEY and CDR2 SVGAGI. The CDR3 totals 13 residues. The CDR3 loop is CASLGTISYEQYF. The CDR3 bases are TGTGCCAGCTTGGGCACGATTTCCTACGAGCAGTACTTC.

The rearrangement links TRBV2 to TRBJ2-5, with 7 bases identical to TRBD2. This CDR3 is 14 amino acids long. V was clipped by 3 bases and J by 0 bases; unmatched bases: 1. CDR1 and CDR2 from the germline V gene are SNHLY and FYNNEI. For the CDR3, the DNA is TGTGCCAGCAGTGACGGGAGGAACCAAGAGACCCAGTACTTC. It yields the protein CASSDGRNQETQYF.

The chain has TRBV5-4 and TRBJ2-1; D is ambiguous. The germline CDR1 and CDR2 sequences are SGHNT and YYREEE (reference sequence). The ends were cut back, 1 base at V and 5 bases at J, with 13 bases in the middle. The CDR3 has 15 amino acids. The CDR3 sequence: CASSLTQRSHNEQFF. The CDR3 DNA is TGTGCCAGCAGCTTGACCCAGAGGTCCCACAATGAGCAGTTCTTC.

For this clone: Distinct nucleotide sequences in the sample also encode this CDR3. The gene calls are TRBV5-1 and TRBJ1-6; unclear D gene. The germline V gene encodes CDR1 SGHRS and CDR2 YFSETQ. The CDR3 length is 14 residues. V was shortened by 0 bases and J by 10 bases, with 11 bases between the two germline ends. The CDR3 sequence: CASSLAGRGSPLHF. The CDR3 coding sequence is TGCGCCAGCAGCTTGGCCGGCCGCGGGTCACCCCTCCACTTT.

The rearrangement links TRBV28 to TRBJ1-5; unclear D gene. CDR3 size: 14 residues. Germline lookup yields CDR1 MDHEN and CDR2 SYDVKM. With 11 bases removed from V and 3 bases from J, the gap between germline ends came to 17 bases. The CDR3 sequence: CAGREARSNQPQHF. The CDR3 DNA reads as TGTGCCGGAAGAGAGGCCCGGTCCAATCAGCCCCAGCATTTT.

This sequence joins TRBV28 and TRBJ1-1; D gene ambiguous. The CDR3 is 16 residues long. Trimming shortened V by 4 bases and J by 3 bases, and 18 bases separated the two germline ends. Germline V gives CDR1 MDHEN, CDR2 SYDVKM. The CDR3 DNA reads as TGTGCCAGCAGTTCGGATAAATGGGCTTGGGACACTGAAGCTTTCTTT. Translation gives CASSSDKWAWDTEAFF.

This clone has a handful of counts. The chain links TRBV12-3 or TRBV12-4 to TRBJ2-3; D is undetermined. The CDR3 consists of 11 residues. V lost 3 bases, J lost 7 bases, and 5 bases lay in between. The CDR3 nucleotides are TGTGCCAGCAGTTTTGGCAATACGCAGTATTTT. As protein: CASSFGNTQYF.

The chain couples TRBV6-5 to TRBJ2-7, with TRBD1 as a possible D gene (6 bases). Trimming left V 8 bases short and J 0 bases short, with 11 bases between. Germline V gene lookup returns CDR1 MNHEY and CDR2 SVGAGI. This CDR3 contains 13 residues. CDR3 loop: CASQGTRSYEQYF. Written as DNA, the CDR3 is TGTGCCAGCCAGGGGACGCGCTCCTACGAGCAGTACTTC.

This clone has just one count. The gene calls are TRBV9 and TRBJ2-2; 9 bases line up with TRBD2. This CDR3 has 16 residues. Germline assignment: CDR1 SGDLS and CDR2 YYNGEE. Unmatched junction bases numbered 7, after V lost 4 bases and J lost 3 bases. The CDR3 is CASSPLTSGDTGELFF. CDR3 nucleotides: TGTGCCAGCAGCCCCCTGACTAGCGGAGACACCGGGGAGCTGTTTTTT.

The chain has TRBV2 and TRBJ1-2; D is undetermined. Germline V gene sequence: CDR1 SNHLY, CDR2 FYNNEI. This CDR3 spans 15 amino acids. V was pared by 2 bases and J by 0 bases, with 10 bases between. The CDR3 DNA reads TGTGCCAGCAGTGAATCGCAGGCAGCTAACTATGGCTACACCTTC. It encodes CASSESQAANYGYTF.